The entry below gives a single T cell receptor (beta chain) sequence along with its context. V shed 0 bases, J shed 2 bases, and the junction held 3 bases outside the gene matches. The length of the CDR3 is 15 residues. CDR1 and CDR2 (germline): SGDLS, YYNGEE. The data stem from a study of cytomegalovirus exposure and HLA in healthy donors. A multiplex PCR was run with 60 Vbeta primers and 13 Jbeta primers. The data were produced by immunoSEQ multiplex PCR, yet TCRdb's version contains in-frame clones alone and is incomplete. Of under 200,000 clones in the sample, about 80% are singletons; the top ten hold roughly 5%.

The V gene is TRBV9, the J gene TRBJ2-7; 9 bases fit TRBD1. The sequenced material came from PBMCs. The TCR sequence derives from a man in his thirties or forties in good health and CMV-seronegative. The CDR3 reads CASSVGQGVPYEQYF. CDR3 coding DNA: TGTGCCAGCAGCGTAGGACAGGGGGTCCCCTACGAGCAGTACTTC.